The text below deals with one T cell receptor (beta chain). What it binds is not known. Profiled with immunoSEQ multiplex PCR; TCRdb holds only in-frame clones, not every one. The table records approximately 52,000 clones, under 98% of them present only once. Germline V gives CDR1 GTSNPN, CDR2 SVGIG (reference sequence). V gave up 5 bases and J gave up 5 bases; unmatched junction bases: 6. This CDR3 is built from 13 residues. The data were obtained in a study of siplizumab effects on memory and regulatory T cells. Study-level findings and limits: Alloreactive sequences that could be traced to unstimulated CD4+ memory cells showed a significant reduction under siplizumab. Researchers could not give a naive or memory phenotype to roughly 75-97% of proliferating CD4+ or CD8+ clones. Memory cells seemed less diverse than naive T cells, which also seemed major contributors to the alloresponse.

The receptor comes from a human donor in good health. Material: naive CD4+ T cells sorted from blood. The rearrangement joins TRBV30 to TRBJ1-1, with TRBD1 matching over 9 bases. The CDR3 here is CAWYRGLGTEAFF. The CDR3, as DNA: TGTGCCTGGTACAGGGGGCTTGGGACTGAAGCTTTCTTT.